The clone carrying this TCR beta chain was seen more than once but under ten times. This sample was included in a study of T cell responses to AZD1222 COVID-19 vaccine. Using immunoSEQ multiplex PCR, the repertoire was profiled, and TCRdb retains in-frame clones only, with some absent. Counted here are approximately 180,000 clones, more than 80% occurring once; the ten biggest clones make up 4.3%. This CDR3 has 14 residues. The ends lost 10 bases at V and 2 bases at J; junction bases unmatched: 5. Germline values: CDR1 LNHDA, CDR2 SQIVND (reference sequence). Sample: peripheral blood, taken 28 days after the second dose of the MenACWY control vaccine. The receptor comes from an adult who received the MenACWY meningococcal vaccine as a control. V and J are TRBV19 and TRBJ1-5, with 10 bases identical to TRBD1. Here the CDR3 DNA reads TGTGCCACAACCGGGACAGGGGGCAATCAGCCCCAGCATTTT. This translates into CATTGTGGNQPQHF. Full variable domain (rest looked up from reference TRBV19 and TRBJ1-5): DGGITQSPKYLFRKEGQNVTLSCEQNLNHDAMYWYRQDPGQGLRLIYYSQIVNDFQKGDIAEGYSVSREKKESFPLTVTSAQKNPTAFYLCATTGTGGNQPQHFGDGTRLSIL.